The next 15 T cell receptor beta chains were all read from a single sample in a study of cytomegalovirus exposure and HLA in healthy donors. The PCR had 60 Vbeta and 13 Jbeta primers. Using immunoSEQ multiplex PCR, the repertoire was profiled, and TCRdb retains in-frame clones only, with some absent. The data contain some 120,000 clones, 80% to 90% of them singletons. Sequencing was done on a sample of PBMCs. These receptors all stem from a male donor in good health and CMV-seropositive.

The chain recombines TRBV9 with TRBJ2-5, with 9 nucleotides matching TRBD1. Germline V gives CDR1 SGDLS, CDR2 YYNGEE. The V gene end was trimmed by 3 bases and the J gene end by 5 bases; junction bases not matched to a gene: 8. The CDR3 has 15 residues. Here the CDR3 reads CASSGGTGRVETQYF. The CDR3 nucleotides read TGTGCCAGCAGCGGCGGGACAGGGCGGGTCGAGACCCAGTACTTC.

V usage is TRBV9 and J usage is TRBJ2-5; 7 nucleotides match TRBD2. The CDR3 is 14 amino acids. V shed 4 bases and J 5 bases; nucleotides not matched to a gene: 8. Per the germline V gene, CDR1 is SGDLS and CDR2 is YYNGEE. The CDR3 here is CASSPPGRKETQYF. The DNA for the CDR3 is TGTGCCAGCAGCCCTCCCGGGAGGAAGGAGACCCAGTACTTC.

This chain joins TRBV19 and TRBJ2-1; TRBD2 aligns across 7 bases. Germline V gives CDR1 LNHDA, CDR2 SQIVND (reference sequence). CDR3 length: 14 residues. J gave up 2 bases and V 8 bases, and 6 bases lay outside the gene matches. The CDR3 nucleotides read TGTGCCAGTCGCGGGAGACCAACCTACAATGAGCAGTTCTTC. It yields the protein CASRGRPTYNEQFF.

V is TRBV13 and J is TRBJ2-7; 7 nucleotides agree with TRBD1. The germline V gene encodes CDR1 PRHDT and CDR2 FYEKMQ (reference sequence). This CDR3 comprises 13 residues. J gave up 2 bases and V 6 bases, and 4 bases lay outside the gene matches. Here the CDR3 reads CASRTQGAYEQYF. DNA of the CDR3: TGTGCCAGCAGAACCCAGGGGGCCTACGAGCAGTACTTC.

The chain combines TRBV27 with TRBJ2-3; TRBD1 is a possible D gene (5 bases). The CDR3 totals 15 residues. Germline V lookup: CDR1 MNHEY, CDR2 SMNVEV (reference sequence). The V and J ends lost 6 bases and 2 bases respectively, with 15 bases between them. For the CDR3, the DNA is TGTGCCAGCAGCCCAGGGTTTGGGGCCACAGATACGCAGTATTTT. Its protein product is CASSPGFGATDTQYF.

The chain recombines TRBV6-5 with TRBJ1-5, with a possible D match to TRBD1 (6 bases). The CDR3 length is 13 residues. The germline V gene has CDR1 MNHEY and CDR2 SVGAGI. Trimming pared 5 bases from V and 5 bases from J, leaving 10 bases between. As DNA, the CDR3 is TGTGCCAGCAGTAACAGGGTAGATCAGCCCCAGCATTTT. It translates to CASSNRVDQPQHF.

This sequence joins TRBV7-8 and TRBJ2-1, with 11 bases fitting TRBD1. Germline-derived CDR1 and CDR2 are SGHVS and FQNEAQ. The CDR3 totals 15 residues. V shed 5 bases and J 12 bases; nucleotides not matched to a gene: 12. CDR3 sequence reads: CASSPRTGGDLGQFF. The DNA for the CDR3 is TGTGCCAGCAGCCCTCGGACAGGGGGCGACCTTGGGCAGTTCTTC.

V is TRBV11-2 and J is TRBJ2-7, with 13 bases identical to TRBD2. In germline, CDR1 is SGHAT, CDR2 FQNNGV. CDR3 length: 15 amino acids. V gave up 3 bases and J gave up 4 bases; unmatched junction bases: 3. The CDR3 is CASSFWTSGSYEQYF. CDR3 nucleotide sequence: TGTGCCAGCAGCTTTTGGACTAGCGGGAGTTACGAGCAGTACTTC.

V and J are TRBV2 and TRBJ1-3, with D unresolved. Germline-derived CDR1 and CDR2 are SNHLY and FYNNEI. The germline V and J ends were trimmed by 6 bases and 2 bases, with 8 bases remaining between them. The CDR3 has 13 residues. The CDR3: CASSPGAGNTIYF. In nucleotides, the CDR3 is TGTGCCAGCAGCCCGGGAGCTGGAAACACCATATATTTT.

The chain couples TRBV29-1 to TRBJ2-5; the match to TRBD2 covers 14 bases. J was trimmed by 5 bases and V by 5 bases; bases with no gene match: 16. Germline lookup yields CDR1 SQVTM and CDR2 ANQGSEA. This CDR3 spans 18 amino acids. The CDR3 DNA follows: TGCAGCGTTTCGACCGGGACTAGCGGGAGCATGGATGAGGAGACCCAGTACTTC. It specifies CSVSTGTSGSMDEETQYF.

On this clone itself: The junction differs from germline at one of its ends, possibly a read error. V and J are TRBV28 and TRBJ1-5, with D hard to call. CDR1 and CDR2 (germline): MDHEN, SYDVKM. The CDR3 has 15 residues. CDR3 in amino acids: CASSIPGLSNRPQHF. The CDR3 DNA follows: TGTGCCAGCAGTATACCGGGTCTTAGCAATCGGCCCCAGCATTTT.

The chain is built from TRBV2 and TRBJ2-1, with 8 bases fitting TRBD2. CDR3 length equals 14 residues. V lost 5 bases to trimming and J lost 4 bases; unmatched junction nucleotides: 4. Germline-derived CDR1 and CDR2 are SNHLY and FYNNEI. The CDR3 region has the DNA TGTGCCAGCAGTCGGGAGGGCCATTACAATGAGCAGTTCTTC. This sequence encodes CASSREGHYNEQFF.

The chain recombines TRBV9 with TRBJ1-4; TRBD1 is a possible D gene (5 bases). The germline V and J ends were trimmed by 4 bases and 3 bases, with 16 bases remaining between them. The CDR3 is 16 amino acids. Germline CDR1 SGDLS, CDR2 YYNGEE. The CDR3, as DNA: TGTGCCAGCAGCACCCGTTGGGGCAGCTCTAATGAAAAACTGTTTTTT. As protein: CASSTRWGSSNEKLFF.

V and J are TRBV30 and TRBJ1-6, with 8 nucleotides matching TRBD1. The V gene's germline CDR1 is GTSNPN and CDR2 SVGIG (reference sequence). V was pared by 4 bases and J by 9 bases, with 8 bases of the junction left unmatched. This CDR3 spans 14 amino acids. The CDR3 nucleotides read TGTGCCTGGACTGGGACAGGAGTGACTTCACCCCTCCACTTT. This gives the protein CAWTGTGVTSPLHF. Drawing the rest from reference TRBV30 and TRBJ1-6, the complete variable domain is SQTIHQWPATLVQPVGSPLSLECTVEGTSNPNLYWYRQAAGRGLQLLFYSVGIGQISSEVPQNLSASRPQDRQFILSSKKLLLSDSGFYLCAWTGTGVTSPLHFGNGTRLTVT.

V and J are TRBV29-1 and TRBJ2-5, with D possibly TRBD2 on 6 matching bases. V shed 3 bases and J shed 5 bases, with 10 bases lying between them. The CDR3 has 12 amino acids. In germline, CDR1 is SQVTM, CDR2 ANQGSEA. CDR3 in amino acids: CSVDSGRETQYF. CDR3 nucleotide sequence: TGCAGCGTTGACAGTGGGAGGGAGACCCAGTACTTC.